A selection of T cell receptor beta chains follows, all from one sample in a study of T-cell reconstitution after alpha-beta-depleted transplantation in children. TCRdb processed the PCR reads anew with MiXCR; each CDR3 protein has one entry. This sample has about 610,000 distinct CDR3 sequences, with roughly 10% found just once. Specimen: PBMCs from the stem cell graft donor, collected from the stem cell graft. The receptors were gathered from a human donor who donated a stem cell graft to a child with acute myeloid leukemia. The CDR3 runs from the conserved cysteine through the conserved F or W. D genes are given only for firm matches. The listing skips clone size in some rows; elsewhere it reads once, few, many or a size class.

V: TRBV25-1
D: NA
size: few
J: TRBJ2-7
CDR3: CASGGDNYYEQYF
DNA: TGTGCCAGCGGGGGGGACAATTACTACGAGCAGTACTTC

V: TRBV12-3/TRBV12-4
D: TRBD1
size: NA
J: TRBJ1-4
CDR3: CASRAGQSWGEKLFF
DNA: TGTGCCAGCAGGGCGGGACAGTCTTGGGGTGAAAAACTGTTTTTT

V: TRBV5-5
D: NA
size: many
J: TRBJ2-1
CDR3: CASSRDRGEQFF
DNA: TGTGCCAGCAGTCGAGACCGGGGGGAGCAGTTCTTC

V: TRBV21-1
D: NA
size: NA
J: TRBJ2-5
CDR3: CASSMFGTSGRGNSETQYF
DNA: TGTGCCAGCAGCATGTTCGGGACTAGCGGGAGAGGGAACTCAGAGACCCAGTACTTC

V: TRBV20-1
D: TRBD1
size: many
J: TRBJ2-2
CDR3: CSARTGLGTGELFF
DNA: TGCAGTGCTAGGACAGGGCTGGGCACCGGGGAGCTGTTTTTT

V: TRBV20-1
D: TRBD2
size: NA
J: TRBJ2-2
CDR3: CSARDRLAGTNTGELFF
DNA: TGCAGTGCTAGAGATCGGCTAGCGGGGACGAACACCGGGGAGCTGTTTTTT

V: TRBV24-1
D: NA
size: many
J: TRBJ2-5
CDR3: CATSRTALQETQYF
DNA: TGTGCCACCAGCAGGACGGCGCTACAAGAGACCCAGTACTTC

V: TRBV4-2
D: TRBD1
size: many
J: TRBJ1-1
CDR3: CASSQDMTGDTEAFF
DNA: TGTGCCAGCAGCCAAGATATGACAGGGGACACTGAAGCTTTCTTT

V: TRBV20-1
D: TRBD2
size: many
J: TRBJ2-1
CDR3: CSASFARGRATSYNEQFF
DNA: TGCAGTGCGAGTTTCGCTCGCGGGAGGGCTACCTCCTACAATGAGCAGTTCTTC

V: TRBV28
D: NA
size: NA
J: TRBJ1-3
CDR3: CASSPLGGAGNTIYF
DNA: TGTGCCAGCAGTCCCCTGGGGGGGGCTGGAAACACCATATATTTT

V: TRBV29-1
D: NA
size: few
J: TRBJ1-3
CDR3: CSAGAGGGNTIYF
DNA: TGCAGCGCAGGCGCGGGAGGTGGAAACACCATATATTTT

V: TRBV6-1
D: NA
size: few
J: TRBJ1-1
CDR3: CASRDGGVTNTEAFF
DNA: TGTGCCAGCAGGGACGGAGGGGTAACGAACACTGAAGCTTTCTTT

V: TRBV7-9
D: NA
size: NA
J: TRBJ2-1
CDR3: CASSSLKGVNNEQFF
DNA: TGTGCCAGCAGCTCCCTCAAGGGCGTGAACAATGAGCAGTTCTTC

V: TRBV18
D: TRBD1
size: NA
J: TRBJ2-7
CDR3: CASSPPGQPHEQYF
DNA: TGTGCCAGCTCACCACCGGGACAGCCACACGAGCAGTACTTC

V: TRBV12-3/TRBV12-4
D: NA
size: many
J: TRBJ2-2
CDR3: CASSNQKIGELFF
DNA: TGTGCCAGCAGTAATCAAAAAATCGGGGAGCTGTTTTTT

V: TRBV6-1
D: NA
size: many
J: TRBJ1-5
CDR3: CASSQFVGFSNQPQHF
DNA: TGTGCCAGCAGTCAATTTGTTGGATTTAGCAATCAGCCCCAGCATTTT

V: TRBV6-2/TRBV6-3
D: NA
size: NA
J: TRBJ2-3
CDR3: CASSSSGPTDTQYF
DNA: TGTGCCAGCAGTTCAAGCGGTCCCACAGATACGCAGTATTTT

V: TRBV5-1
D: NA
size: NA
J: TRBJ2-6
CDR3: CASTPGASGANVLTF
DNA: TGCGCCAGCACCCCAGGGGCCTCTGGGGCCAACGTCCTGACTTTC

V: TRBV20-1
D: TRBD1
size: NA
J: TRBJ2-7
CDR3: CSAGGQAYEQYF
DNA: TGCAGTGCTGGAGGACAGGCCTACGAGCAGTACTTC

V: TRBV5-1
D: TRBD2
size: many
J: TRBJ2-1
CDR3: CASSFRLAGAREQFF
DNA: TGCGCCAGCAGCTTCCGACTAGCGGGAGCACGTGAGCAGTTCTTC

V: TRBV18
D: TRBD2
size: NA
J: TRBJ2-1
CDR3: CASSPPNLAGIPEQFF
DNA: TGTGCCAGCTCACCACCTAATCTAGCGGGAATCCCTGAGCAGTTCTTC

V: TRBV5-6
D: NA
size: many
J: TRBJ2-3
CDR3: CASSEVYDTQYF
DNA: TGTGCCAGCAGCGAGGTCTATGATACGCAGTATTTT

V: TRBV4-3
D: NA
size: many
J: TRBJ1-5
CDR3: CASSQDRLVGNQPQHF
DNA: TGCGCCAGCAGCCAAGACAGGCTTGTGGGCAATCAGCCCCAGCATTTT

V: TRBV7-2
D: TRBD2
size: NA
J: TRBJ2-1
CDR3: CASSLIAGAQEQFF
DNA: TGTGCCAGCAGCCTCATAGCGGGAGCTCAAGAGCAGTTCTTC

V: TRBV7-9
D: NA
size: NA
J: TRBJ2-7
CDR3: CASSFNLGPQGEQYF
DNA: TGTGCCAGCAGCTTCAATCTGGGTCCACAGGGCGAGCAGTACTTC

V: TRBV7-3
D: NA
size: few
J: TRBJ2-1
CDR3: CASSLNPRGAGPYNEQFF
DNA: TGTGCCAGCAGCTTAAACCCCAGGGGGGCGGGACCCTACAATGAGCAGTTCTTC

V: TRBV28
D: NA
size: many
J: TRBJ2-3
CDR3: CASSLREADTQYF
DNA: TGTGCCAGCAGTTTGAGGGAGGCAGATACGCAGTATTTT

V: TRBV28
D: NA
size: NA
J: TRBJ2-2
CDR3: CASSSSLRVTAAGELFF
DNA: TGTGCCAGCAGTTCTTCACTTCGGGTCACCGCGGCCGGGGAGCTGTTTTTT

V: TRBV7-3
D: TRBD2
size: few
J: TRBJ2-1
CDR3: CASSLSGTSGLYNEQFF
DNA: TGTGCCAGCAGCTTATCCGGGACTAGCGGTCTATACAATGAGCAGTTCTTC

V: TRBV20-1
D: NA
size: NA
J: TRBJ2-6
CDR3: CSARGAASYYLTF
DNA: TGCAGTGCTAGAGGGGCCGCTAGCTATTACCTGACTTTC

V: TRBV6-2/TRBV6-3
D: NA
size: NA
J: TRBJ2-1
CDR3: CASSPYPLGKFF
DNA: TGTGCCAGCAGCCCCTACCCCTTGGGTAAATTCTTC

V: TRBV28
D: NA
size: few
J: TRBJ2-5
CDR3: CASTSLGETQYF
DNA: TGTGCCAGTACGTCCCTTGGGGAGACCCAGTACTTC